Listed here are 26 T cell receptor beta chains from one sample, sequenced in a study of human T cells and chemical hapten exposure. Time point: patch test 1, 2 weeks after DPC sensitization. Indicated treatment: therapeutic diphenylcyclopropenone sensitization with weekly scalp DPC. TCRdb re-derived calls from the RACE reads in MiXCR, one entry per CDR3 protein. The table records approximately 73,000 distinct CDR3 sequences, 9% to 12% of them present only once. The specimen was whole blood, collected in connection with sensitization to the hapten diphenylcyclopropenone (DPC). All receptors derive from a woman aged 50 to 60 with alopecia areata. Some clones in this sample may be carry-over from other donors' samples.

This clonotype was seen many times. The chain couples TRBV19 to TRBJ2-1; 9 bases are shared with TRBD2. After removal of 3 bases from V and 10 bases from J, the junction contained 7 bases not matched to a gene. The V gene's germline CDR1 is LNHDA and CDR2 SQIVND (reference sequence). This CDR3 has 14 amino acids. The CDR3, as DNA: TGTGCCAGTAGTATTCAACCTAGCGGGATCGAGCAGTTCTTC. The encoded protein is CASSIQPSGIEQFF.

V usage is TRBV5-8 and J usage is TRBJ2-3; D remains unclear. The germline V gene has CDR1 SGHTS and CDR2 YDEGEE. CDR3 length equals 14 residues. Trimming stripped 1 base from V and 2 bases from J, with 8 bases between. The DNA of the CDR3 is TGTGCCAGCAGCTTGAACAGACCCACAGATACGCAGTATTTT. This encodes CASSLNRPTDTQYF. Full variable domain (missing parts from reference TRBV5-8 and TRBJ2-3): EAGVTQSPTHLIKTRGQQATLRCSPISGHTSVYWYQQALGLGLQFLLWYDEGEERNRGNFPPRFSGRQFPNYSSELNVNALELEDSALYLCASSLNRPTDTQYFGPGTRLTVL.

The V and J genes are TRBV12-2 and TRBJ2-3; the D call of TRBD2 is as the table states it, not checked on the DNA. TRBV12-2 is marked as a pseudogene. The CDR3 is 14 amino acids. CDR3 DNA sequence: TGTGCAAGTCGCTTACCCGGACTAGTCAATACGCAGTATTTT. Translation: CASRLPGLVNTQYF.

The J gene is TRBJ1-5, the V gene TRBV3-1; 9 nucleotides line up with TRBD1. Trimming removed 0 bases from V and 3 bases from J; junction bases left unmatched: 3. The CDR3 loop spans 16 amino acids. The germline gives CDR1 LGHDT, CDR2 YNNKEL (reference sequence). DNA for the CDR3: TGTGCCAGCAGCCAAGACCGGGACAGGGCCAATCAGCCCCAGCATTTT. It yields the protein CASSQDRDRANQPQHF. Supplemented by reference TRBV3-1 and TRBJ1-5, the full variable domain reads DTAVSQTPKYLVTQMGNDKSIKCEQNLGHDTMYWYKQDSKKFLKIMFSYNNKELIINETVPNRFSPKSPDKAHLNLHINSLELGDSAVYFCASSQDRDRANQPQHFGDGTRLSIL.

The table lists this clonotype with many counts. V and J are TRBV7-2 and TRBJ1-5; D might be TRBD1 (5 bases). Germline lookup yields CDR1 SGHTA and CDR2 FQGNSA. This CDR3 comprises 14 residues. The V end was cut by 1 base, the J end by 3 bases, with 7 bases between. CDR3 region: CASSLVRDNQPQHF. In DNA form, the CDR3 reads TGTGCCAGCAGCTTAGTCAGGGACAATCAGCCCCAGCATTTT.

The chain carries TRBV5-1 and TRBJ2-3; TRBD2 aligns across 10 bases. V lost 2 bases, J lost 2 bases, and 5 bases stayed unmatched. The CDR3 is 16 amino acids. Germline assignment: CDR1 SGHRS and CDR2 YFSETQ. The CDR3 DNA sequence: TGCGCCAGCAGCTTCGGACTAGCGGAGACCACAGATACGCAGTATTTT. It translates to CASSFGLAETTDTQYF.

The V call is TRBV6-6, the J call TRBJ2-2; 12 bases are a match to TRBD2. This CDR3 contains 15 residues. In germline, CDR1 is MNHNY, CDR2 SVGAGI (reference sequence). The J segment lost 4 bases and the V segment lost 5 bases, leaving 2 bases of the junction unmatched. The CDR3 loop is CASSLAGGATGELFF. The CDR3 bases are TGTGCCAGCAGTCTAGCGGGAGGGGCCACCGGGGAGCTGTTTTTT.

This sequence joins TRBV20-1 and TRBJ2-1; unclear D gene. CDR1 is DFQATT, CDR2 SNEGSKA, per germline (reference sequence). Between the trimmed V and J ends, which lost 4 bases and 0 bases, there was a span of 16 bases. The CDR3 contains 16 residues. CDR3 DNA: TGCAGTGCTATGCCCCGTCTCCCGAGCTCCTACAATGAGCAGTTCTTC. Amino acid sequence: CSAMPRLPSSYNEQFF.

V gene TRBV7-9 combines with J gene TRBJ2-7; TRBD1 might be the D (6 bases). V shed 8 bases and J shed 3 bases, with 17 bases lying between them. This CDR3 comprises 14 residues. The germline gives CDR1 SEHNR, CDR2 FQNEAQ (reference sequence). CDR3 amino acids: CASSSQGIDYEQYF. Written as DNA, the CDR3 is TGTGCCAGCTCGAGTCAGGGGATAGACTACGAGCAGTACTTC.

This clonotype was observed a few times. The junction does not match germline at one end; this may be a read error. The rearrangement uses TRBV7-7 and TRBJ2-7, with D possibly TRBD1 on 6 matching bases. The CDR3 contains 13 residues. Germline V gene sequence: CDR1 SSHAT, CDR2 FNYEAQ (reference sequence). This chain's CDR3 is CASSLVPGQPQYF. DNA for the CDR3: TGTGCTAGCAGCTTAGTACCCGGACAGCCTCAGTACTTC. Combining the CDR3 with reference TRBV7-7 and TRBJ2-7 gives the whole variable domain GAGVSQSPRYKVTKRGQDVTLRCDPISSHATLYWYQQALGQGPEFLTYFNYEAQPDKSGLPSDRFSAERPEGSISTLTIQRTEQRDSAMYRCASSLVPGQPQYFGPGTRLTVT.

This clonotype was observed many times. The chain couples TRBV29-1 to TRBJ2-5, with D perhaps matching TRBD1 (8 bases). Germline-derived CDR1 and CDR2 are SQVTM and ANQGSEA. V was cut by 5 bases and J by 5 bases, with 18 bases left in between. The CDR3 has 14 residues. The CDR3 spells CSVSDRGGQETQYF. DNA for the CDR3: TGCAGCGTTTCCGACAGGGGAGGGCAGGAGACCCAGTACTTC.

Many counts were recorded for this clonotype. The rearrangement joins TRBV25-1 to TRBJ1-6; D possibly corresponds to TRBD1 (6 bases). The CDR3 loop spans 14 amino acids. V lost 3 bases and J 13 bases, leaving 16 bases between the germline ends. Germline CDR1 reads MGHDK; CDR2 reads SYGVNS. CDR3 amino acids: CASSDPGGARPLHF. The CDR3 DNA sequence: TGTGCCAGCAGTGATCCCGGGGGGGCAAGGCCCCTCCACTTT.

The chain links TRBV20-1 to TRBJ2-2; 9 nucleotides match TRBD1. CDR1 and CDR2 from the germline V gene are DFQATT and SNEGSKA (reference sequence). This CDR3 comprises 15 residues. After removal of 3 bases from V and 4 bases from J, the junction contained 6 bases not matched to a gene. The CDR3 DNA follows: TGCAGTGCTAGCCCACAGGGGGCGGCCACCGGGGAGCTGTTTTTT. Translating gives CSASPQGAATGELFF.

As for this clonotype: Given a much more abundant clone one base away, this may be a read error. Given the absence of the conserved phenylalanine or tryptophan at the CDR3 end, a read error is likely. The rearrangement links TRBV19 to TRBJ1-2; 9 positions match TRBD1. The CDR3 sequence is 15 residues long. Germline lookup yields CDR1 LNHDA and CDR2 SQIVND (reference sequence). J gave up 8 bases and V 5 bases, and 12 bases lay outside the gene matches. The chain's CDR3 is CASSESPGTGSGYTL. The CDR3 DNA reads TGTGCCAGTAGTGAAAGTCCCGGGACAGGGAGCGGCTACACCCTC.

This clonotype was observed a handful of times. The chain uses TRBV7-2 and TRBJ1-6; D unclear. CDR3 length equals 17 residues. Germline V gene data show CDR1 as SGHTA and CDR2 as FQGNSA. V was shortened by 6 bases and J by 6 bases, with 21 bases between the two germline ends. Here the CDR3 reads CASSTPFGRYPNSPLHF. The DNA of the CDR3 is TGTGCCAGCAGTACCCCCTTTGGGCGCTACCCTAATTCACCCCTCCACTTT.

This clonotype was counted only a few times. The rearrangement joins TRBV30 to TRBJ2-3; D is unresolved. Trimming stripped 0 bases from V and 1 base from J, with 14 bases between. CDR1 is GTSNPN and CDR2 is SVGIG in the germline V gene (reference sequence). This CDR3 is built from 16 residues. The DNA for the CDR3 is TGTGCCTGGAGTGTACTTCCCACCCCTGGCACAGATACGCAGTATTTT. It yields the protein CAWSVLPTPGTDTQYF.

Only a few counts were recorded for this clonotype. The chain has TRBV7-9 and TRBJ1-1; possibly TRBD1 for D (6 bases). CDR1 SEHNR and CDR2 FQNEAQ come from the germline V gene (reference sequence). Between the trimmed V and J ends, which lost 1 base and 0 bases, there was a span of 12 bases. The CDR3 loop spans 16 amino acids. The CDR3 nucleotides are TGTGCCAGCAGCTTAGAAGGGGGATTAGTGAACACTGAAGCTTTCTTT. Translation: CASSLEGGLVNTEAFF.

The chain couples TRBV25-1 to TRBJ2-5, with D hard to call. V was clipped by 2 bases and J by 5 bases, with 12 bases between them. Germline CDR1 reads MGHDK; CDR2 reads SYGVNS. There are 14 residues in the CDR3. The CDR3 DNA reads as TGTGCCAGCAGTGAAACAGCTAGTACGGAGACCCAGTACTTC. It translates to CASSETASTETQYF.

The chain employs TRBV25-1 and TRBJ2-1, with 9 bases fitting TRBD2. The V gene's germline CDR1 is MGHDK and CDR2 SYGVNS. The J segment lost 7 bases and the V segment lost 2 bases, leaving 6 bases of the junction unmatched. The CDR3 sequence is 15 residues long. Written as DNA, the CDR3 is TGTGCCAGCAGTGAAACCCTAGCGGGAAGAAATGAGCAGTTCTTC. This codes for CASSETLAGRNEQFF.

In its sample, this clonotype was seen many times. The rearrangement links TRBV6-1 to TRBJ1-2, with a possible D match to TRBD1 (6 bases). This CDR3 spans 13 amino acids. Trimming cost V 4 bases and J 2 bases, with 8 bases left between them. Germline CDR1 MNHNS, CDR2 SASEGT. CDR3: CASSAGTNYGYTF. DNA for the CDR3: TGTGCCAGCAGTGCCGGGACAAACTATGGCTACACCTTC.

In its sample, this clonotype was seen many times. The rearrangement uses TRBV12-3 or TRBV12-4 and TRBJ2-1, with 9 bases lining up with TRBD2. After removal of 2 bases from V and 6 bases from J, the junction contained 5 bases not matched to a gene. The CDR3 has 15 residues. The CDR3 region is CASSLIAGASNEQFF. CDR3 DNA sequence: TGTGCCAGCAGTTTAATAGCGGGAGCCTCCAATGAGCAGTTCTTC.

In this sample, this clonotype is medium-sized. The CDR3 nucleotides are TGTGCCAGCAGCCATGAGGCGGGAGAGAACACAGATACGCAGTATTTT. Its translation: CASSHEAGENTDTQYF. The chain couples TRBV11-2 to TRBJ2-3; TRBD2 matches at 7 bases. The CDR3 spans 16 residues. With V trimmed by 5 bases and J by 2 bases, 10 bases remained unmatched. Germline V gives CDR1 SGHAT, CDR2 FQNNGV.

The genes are TRBV29-1 and TRBJ2-3, with D maybe TRBD2 (6 bases). The CDR3 runs 12 residues. The germline gives CDR1 SQVTM, CDR2 ANQGSEA. V lost 6 bases and J lost 2, with 9 bases in between. CDR3 region: CSVRDFTDTQYF. CDR3 DNA sequence: TGCAGCGTACGGGACTTCACAGATACGCAGTATTTT.

This clonotype was observed a few times. CDR3 sequence: CATRTSGISDTQYF. The CDR3 nucleotides read TGCGCCACCAGGACTAGCGGGATCTCAGATACGCAGTATTTT. The chain carries TRBV5-1 and TRBJ2-3; 12 bases map to TRBD2. CDR1 SGHRS and CDR2 YFSETQ come from the germline V gene. The CDR3 runs to 14 residues. V lost 9 bases, J lost 4 bases, and 6 bases stayed unmatched.

The chain links TRBV2 to TRBJ2-7; 10 bases fit TRBD1. Germline V gene sequence: CDR1 SNHLY, CDR2 FYNNEI. The CDR3 is 14 residues long. V shed 9 bases and J 1 base; nucleotides not matched to a gene: 6. As DNA, the CDR3 is TGTGCCAGTCAAGGGACAGGGGTATCCTACGAGCAGTACTTC. It codes for CASQGTGVSYEQYF.

This clonotype showed up many times. The chain links TRBV29-1 to TRBJ2-6, with no clear D. Germline assignment: CDR1 SQVTM and CDR2 ANQGSEA. The V and J ends lost 7 bases and 6 bases respectively, with 7 bases between them. The CDR3 has 11 amino acids. CDR3 in DNA: TGCAGCGCCGTGATGGCCAACGTCCTGACTTTC. It encodes CSAVMANVLTF.